These 24 T cell receptor beta chains share one sample of origin, sequenced in a study of blood T cell repertoires in COVID-19. The method was immunoSEQ multiplex PCR; TCRdb's version includes in-frame clones alone and lacks a portion of them. The table includes some 140,000 clones, about 70% detected once. Sequenced sample: peripheral blood. The source is a man older than 75 with acute or convalescent COVID-19.

The chain employs TRBV4-2 and TRBJ1-3; D not resolved. The CDR3 spans 18 residues. The germline V gene encodes CDR1 LGHNA and CDR2 YNFKEQ. V shed 3 bases and J shed 3 bases, with 21 bases lying between them. CDR3 sequence reads: CASSHAFRRRSGGNTIYF. The CDR3 coding sequence is TGTGCCAGCAGCCACGCCTTTAGACGAAGGTCAGGTGGAAACACCATATATTTT.

This chain connects TRBV24-1 to TRBJ2-7; possibly TRBD1 for D (7 bases). V lost 6 bases, J lost 7 bases, and 9 bases lay in between. CDR3 length: 11 residues. CDR1 and CDR2 (germline): KGHDR, SFDVKD. The CDR3 DNA is TGTGCCACCAGTCAGGGGGGTGAGCAGTACTTC. Protein product: CATSQGGEQYF.

This chain joins TRBV5-1 and TRBJ1-5; a possible D gene is TRBD1 (5 bases). Trimming shortened V by 2 bases and J by 4 bases, and 7 bases separated the two germline ends. Germline V gene data show CDR1 as SGHRS and CDR2 as YFSETQ. The CDR3 loop spans 13 amino acids. The CDR3 DNA reads TGCGCCAGCAGCTTCGACAGTAATCAGCCCCAGCATTTT. This codes for CASSFDSNQPQHF.

The V call is TRBV2, the J call TRBJ2-7, with D maybe TRBD2 (6 bases). Germline V gene data show CDR1 as SNHLY and CDR2 as FYNNEI. This CDR3 has 13 residues. With 10 bases removed from V and 0 bases from J, the gap between germline ends came to 13 bases. The chain's CDR3 is CATKGLSSYEQYF. CDR3 nucleotide sequence: TGTGCCACCAAGGGACTTTCCTCCTACGAGCAGTACTTC.

The chain combines TRBV7-2 with TRBJ1-1, with a possible D match to TRBD1 (6 bases). Germline V gene sequence: CDR1 SGHTA, CDR2 FQGNSA. V dropped 5 bases and J dropped 6 bases, with 16 bases sitting between them. This CDR3 contains 14 residues. The CDR3 loop reads CASSPRGGGPEAFF. CDR3 bases: TGTGCCAGCAGCCCGCGTGGGGGGGGCCCTGAAGCTTTCTTT. Complete variable domain (other parts from reference TRBV7-2 and TRBJ1-1): GAGVSQSPSNKVTEKGKDVELRCDPISGHTALYWYRQSLGQGLEFLIYFQGNSAPDKSGLPSDRFSAERTGGSVSTLTIQRTQQEDSAVYLCASSPRGGGPEAFFGQGTRLTVV.

The chain links TRBV6-6 to TRBJ1-2; no clear D. The V gene lost 0 bases and the J gene lost 4 bases, with 12 bases spanning the gap. Per the germline V gene, CDR1 is MNHNY and CDR2 is SVGAGI (reference sequence). This CDR3 spans 15 amino acids. CDR3 in DNA: TGTGCCAGCAGTTACTCGACACAACGTATCTATGGCTACACCTTC. This sequence encodes CASSYSTQRIYGYTF.

This chain connects TRBV27 to TRBJ1-5; no clear D gene. In germline, CDR1 is MNHEY, CDR2 SMNVEV (reference sequence). The CDR3 covers 14 residues. Trimming removed 6 bases from V and 0 bases from J, with 9 bases in between. The CDR3 reads CASSSRYSNQPQHF. The CDR3 nucleotides read TGTGCCAGCAGCTCGAGGTATAGCAATCAGCCCCAGCATTTT.

This chain links TRBV4-3 with TRBJ2-6, with 9 positions matching TRBD2. This CDR3 has 18 residues. The J segment lost 0 bases and the V segment lost 1 base, leaving 4 bases of the junction unmatched. The germline gives CDR1 LGHNA, CDR2 YSLEER. The CDR3 DNA is TGCGCCAGCAGCCAAGGGGATAGCGGGGGCTCTGGGGCCAACGTCCTGACTTTC. Translating gives CASSQGDSGGSGANVLTF.

The gene calls are TRBV28 and TRBJ2-2; 7 nucleotides agree with TRBD1. J gave up 6 bases and V 6 bases, and 16 bases lay outside the gene matches. CDR1 is MDHEN, CDR2 SYDVKM, per germline. The CDR3 has 17 residues. CDR3 nucleotides: TGTGCCAGCAGAAAGACAGGGCTGAGGGGATGGGCCGGGGAGCTGTTTTTT. Translation gives CASRKTGLRGWAGELFF.

This clone was detected only a few times. The chain is built from TRBV2 and TRBJ1-6; TRBD1 agrees at 7 bases. The CDR3 is 15 residues long. J lost 5 bases, V lost 4 bases, and 5 bases had no gene match. CDR1 is SNHLY and CDR2 is FYNNEI in the germline V gene. The CDR3 sequence: CASSVRDSDNSPLHF. The CDR3 DNA is TGTGCCAGCAGTGTCCGGGACAGTGATAATTCACCCCTCCACTTT. The variable domain in full, completed from reference TRBV2 and TRBJ1-6, reads EPEVTQTPSHQVTQMGQEVILRCVPISNHLYFYWYRQILGQKVEFLVSFYNNEISEKSEIFDDQFSVERPDGSNFTLKIRSTKLEDSAMYFCASSVRDSDNSPLHFGNGTRLTVT.

This chain joins TRBV7-9 and TRBJ1-4; D perhaps matches TRBD1 (5 bases). This CDR3 has 15 amino acids. Germline V gene lookup returns CDR1 SEHNR and CDR2 FQNEAQ (reference sequence). V was pared by 5 bases and J by 0 bases, with 10 bases between. The CDR3 is CASSADRTTNEKLFF. In DNA form, the CDR3 reads TGTGCCAGCAGCGCCGACAGAACAACTAATGAAAAACTGTTTTTT. The whole variable domain, filled in from reference TRBV7-9 and TRBJ1-4, reads DTGVSQNPRHKITKRGQNVTFRCDPISEHNRLYWYRQTLGQGPEFLTYFQNEAQLEKSRLLSDRFSAERPKGSFSTLEIQRTEQGDSAMYLCASSADRTTNEKLFFGSGTQLSVL.

The chain couples TRBV5-5 to TRBJ2-3; D is ambiguous. Trimming pared 0 bases from V and 2 bases from J, leaving 4 bases between. This CDR3 has 13 amino acids. Germline V gene lookup returns CDR1 SGHKS and CDR2 YYEKEE (reference sequence). The CDR3, as DNA: TGTGCCAGCAGCTTGGAATACACAGATACGCAGTATTTT. This encodes CASSLEYTDTQYF.

In this sample, this clone turned up a few times. V usage is TRBV7-2 and J usage is TRBJ1-2; no clear D gene. The V gene lost 5 bases and the J gene lost 7 bases, with 14 bases spanning the gap. CDR3 size: 13 residues. Germline V gene lookup returns CDR1 SGHTA and CDR2 FQGNSA. The CDR3 loop reads CASSRPSEVGYTF. The DNA of the CDR3 is TGTGCCAGCAGCCGCCCGAGCGAGGTTGGCTACACCTTC.

As DNA, the CDR3 is TGTGCCAGCAGCCGGAAGGGGGCGCGAAATCAGCCCCAGCATTTT. As protein: CASSRKGARNQPQHF. This sequence joins TRBV5-6 and TRBJ1-5, with TRBD1 matching over 7 bases. This CDR3 region has 15 residues. V was pared by 4 bases and J by 4 bases, with 8 bases of the junction left unmatched. Per germline, CDR1 SGHDT and CDR2 YYEEEE.

The table lists this clone with a count of one. The chain joins TRBV19 to TRBJ1-1; maybe TRBD1 (6 bases). The V and J ends lost 8 bases and 4 bases respectively, with 17 bases between them. Germline values: CDR1 LNHDA, CDR2 SQIVND (reference sequence). The CDR3 sequence is 14 residues long. CDR3 region: CASRKTGFGTEAFF. For the CDR3, the DNA is TGTGCCAGTCGGAAAACAGGGTTCGGCACTGAAGCTTTCTTT.

This chain links TRBV7-8 with TRBJ1-6, with 7 positions matching TRBD1. This CDR3 spans 18 amino acids. After removal of 1 base from V and 7 bases from J, the junction contained 13 bases not matched to a gene. Germline assignment: CDR1 SGHVS and CDR2 FQNEAQ. In DNA, the CDR3 is TGTGCCAGCAGCTTAGGACAGGGTCGTTTGGCGAGGAATTCACCCCTCCACTTT. Translation: CASSLGQGRLARNSPLHF.

This clone was counted a single time. This chain joins TRBV7-2 and TRBJ2-3; D not resolved. The V gene lost 4 bases and the J gene lost 0 bases, with 11 bases spanning the gap. Germline CDR1 and CDR2: SGHTA and FQGNSA. CDR3 length: 15 residues. CDR3 DNA: TGTGCCAGCAGCTCCATGGGCGCAAGCACAGATACGCAGTATTTT. It is translated as CASSSMGASTDTQYF.

The sample holds a few counts of this clone. J is TRBJ1-4 and V is TRBV29-1; D remains unclear. Germline V gene lookup returns CDR1 SQVTM and CDR2 ANQGSEA. Trimming left V 2 bases short and J 8 bases short, with 3 bases between. The CDR3 covers 10 residues. This chain's CDR3 is CSVELEKLFF. For the CDR3, the DNA is TGCAGCGTTGAACTGGAAAAACTGTTTTTT. Complete variable domain (other parts from reference TRBV29-1 and TRBJ1-4): SAVISQKPSRDICQRGTSLTIQCQVDSQVTMMFWYRQQPGQSLTLIATANQGSEATYESGFVIDKFPISRPNLTFSTLTVSNMSPEDSSIYLCSVELEKLFFGSGTQLSVL.

J is TRBJ1-4 and V is TRBV28, with no clear D. Germline V gene lookup returns CDR1 MDHEN and CDR2 SYDVKM. Trimming stripped 4 bases from V and 7 bases from J, with 13 bases between. The CDR3 covers 14 residues. The CDR3 loop is CASSSLLRSEKLFF. The CDR3 nucleotides read TGTGCCAGCAGTTCCCTACTCCGGAGTGAAAAACTGTTTTTT. Drawing the rest from reference TRBV28 and TRBJ1-4, the complete variable domain is DVKVTQSSRYLVKRTGEKVFLECVQDMDHENMFWYRQDPGLGLRLIYFSYDVKMKEKGDIPEGYSVSREKKERFSLILESASTNQTSMYLCASSSLLRSEKLFFGSGTQLSVL.

The chain uses TRBV15 and TRBJ2-5, with TRBD2 matching over 12 bases. Germline V gene sequence: CDR1 LNHNV, CDR2 YYDKDF (reference sequence). The V gene end was trimmed by 4 bases and the J gene end by 4 bases; junction bases not matched to a gene: 7. This CDR3 region has 16 residues. CDR3 coding DNA: TGTGCCACCAGCACCTCTAGCGGGGGGGCGTTAGAGACCCAGTACTTC. Translation gives CATSTSSGGALETQYF.

In nucleotides, the CDR3 is TGTGCCAGCAGCCTGACTAGCGGGGGATCCGGGGAGCTGTTTTTT. It is translated as CASSLTSGGSGELFF. V is TRBV7-2 and J is TRBJ2-2, with 12 bases aligning to TRBD2. This CDR3 has 15 residues. The V gene end was trimmed by 5 bases and the J gene end by 6 bases; junction bases not matched to a gene: 4. The germline V gene encodes CDR1 SGHTA and CDR2 FQGNSA.

This clone came up a few times. This chain uses TRBV10-3 with TRBJ1-6; D is ambiguous. The CDR3 has 15 amino acids. With 3 bases removed from V and 10 bases from J, the gap between germline ends came to 16 bases. Germline V gene sequence: CDR1 ENHRY, CDR2 SYGVKD. CDR3 in DNA: TGTGCCATCAGTGAATTCGCAGTTCATGAATCACCCCTCCACTTT. Amino acid sequence: CAISEFAVHESPLHF.

This chain connects TRBV18 to TRBJ2-2; 9 bases are shared with TRBD1. CDR3 size: 15 residues. Trimming took 6 bases from V and 5 from J; bases not matched to a gene: 7. CDR1 and CDR2 from the germline V gene are KGHSH and LQKENI. The CDR3: CASSPTGGVTGELFF. The CDR3 DNA reads TGTGCCAGCTCGCCTACAGGGGGCGTAACCGGGGAGCTGTTTTTT.

The chain joins TRBV5-5 to TRBJ2-5; D not certain. The V end lost 1 base, the J end lost 5 bases, and 9 bases lay between the germline ends. CDR1 and CDR2 from the germline V gene are SGHKS and YYEKEE (reference sequence). The CDR3 has 13 amino acids. This CDR3 reads CASSLIGSETQYF. The CDR3 DNA sequence: TGTGCCAGCAGCTTGATCGGTTCGGAGACCCAGTACTTC.